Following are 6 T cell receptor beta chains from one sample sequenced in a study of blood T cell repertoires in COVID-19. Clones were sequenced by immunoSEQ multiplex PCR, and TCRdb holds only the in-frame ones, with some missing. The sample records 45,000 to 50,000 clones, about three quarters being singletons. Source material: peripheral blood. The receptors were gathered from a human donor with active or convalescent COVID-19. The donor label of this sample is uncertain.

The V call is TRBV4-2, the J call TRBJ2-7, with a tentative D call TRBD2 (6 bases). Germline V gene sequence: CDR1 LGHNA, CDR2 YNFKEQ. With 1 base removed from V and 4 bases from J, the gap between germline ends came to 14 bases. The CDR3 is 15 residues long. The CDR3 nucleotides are TGTGCCAGCAGCCAAGGACCCGGGACTGAATACGAGCAGTACTTC. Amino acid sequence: CASSQGPGTEYEQYF.

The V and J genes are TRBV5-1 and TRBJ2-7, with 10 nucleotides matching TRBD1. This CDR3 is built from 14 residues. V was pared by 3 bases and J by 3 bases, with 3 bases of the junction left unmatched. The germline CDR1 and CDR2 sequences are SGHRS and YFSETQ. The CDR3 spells CASSWGQGIYEQYF. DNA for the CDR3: TGCGCCAGCAGCTGGGGACAGGGGATCTACGAGCAGTACTTC.

CDR3 amino acids: CASSRTGSGNTIYF. CDR3 bases: TGCGCCAGCAGCAGAACAGGGTCGGGAAACACCATATATTTT. This chain connects TRBV5-1 to TRBJ1-3; perhaps TRBD1 as D (6 bases). Germline V CDR1 and CDR2: SGHRS, YFSETQ. V gave up 4 bases and J gave up 4 bases, with 12 bases separating them. The CDR3 extends over 14 amino acids.

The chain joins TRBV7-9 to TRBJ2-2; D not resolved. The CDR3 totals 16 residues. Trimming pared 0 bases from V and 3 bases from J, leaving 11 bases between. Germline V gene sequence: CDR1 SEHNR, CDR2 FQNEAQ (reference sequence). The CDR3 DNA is TGTGCCAGCAGCTTAGCGGCCGAACAGTACACCGGGGAGCTGTTTTTT. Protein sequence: CASSLAAEQYTGELFF.

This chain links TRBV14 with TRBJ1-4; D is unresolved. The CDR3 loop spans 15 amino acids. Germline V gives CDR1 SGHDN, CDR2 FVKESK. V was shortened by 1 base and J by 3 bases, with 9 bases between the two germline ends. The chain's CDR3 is CASSQGWQANEKLFF. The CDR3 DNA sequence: TGTGCCAGCAGCCAAGGGTGGCAGGCTAATGAAAAACTGTTTTTT.

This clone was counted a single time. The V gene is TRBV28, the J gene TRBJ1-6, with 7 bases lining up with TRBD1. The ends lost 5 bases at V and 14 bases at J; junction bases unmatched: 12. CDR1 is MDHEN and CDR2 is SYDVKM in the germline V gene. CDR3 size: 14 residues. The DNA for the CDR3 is TGTGCCAGCAGTCTCCGTCCCGGGACAGTGGCCCTCCACTTT. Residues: CASSLRPGTVALHF.